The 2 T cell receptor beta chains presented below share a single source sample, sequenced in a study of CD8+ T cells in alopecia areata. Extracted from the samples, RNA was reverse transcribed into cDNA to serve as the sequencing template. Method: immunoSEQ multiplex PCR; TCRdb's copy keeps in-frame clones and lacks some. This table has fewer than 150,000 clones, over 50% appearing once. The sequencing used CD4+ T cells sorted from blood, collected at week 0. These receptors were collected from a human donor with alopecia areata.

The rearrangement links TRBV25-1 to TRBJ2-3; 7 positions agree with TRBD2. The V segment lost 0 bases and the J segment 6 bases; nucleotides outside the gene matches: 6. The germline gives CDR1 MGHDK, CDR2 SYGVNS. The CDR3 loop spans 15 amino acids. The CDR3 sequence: CASSEYGGGSDTQYF. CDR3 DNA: TGTGCCAGCAGTGAATATGGGGGGGGTTCGGATACGCAGTATTTT. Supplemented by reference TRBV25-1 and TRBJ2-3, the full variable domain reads EADIYQTPRYLVIGTGKKITLECSQTMGHDKMYWYQQDPGMELHLIHYSYGVNSTEKGDLSSESTVSRIRTEHFPLTLESARPSHTSQYLCASSEYGGGSDTQYFGPGTRLTVL.

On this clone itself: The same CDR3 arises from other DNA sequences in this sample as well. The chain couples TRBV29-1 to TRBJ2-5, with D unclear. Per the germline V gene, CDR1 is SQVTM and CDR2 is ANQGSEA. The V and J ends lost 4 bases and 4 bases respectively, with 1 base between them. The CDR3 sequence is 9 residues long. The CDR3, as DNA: TGCAGCGTTGGAGAGACCCAGTACTTC. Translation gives CSVGETQYF.